This T cell receptor (beta chain) was sequenced during a study of T cell changes during pregnancy in multiple sclerosis. Profiled with immunoSEQ multiplex PCR; TCRdb holds only in-frame clones, not every one. This table holds around 80,000 clones, approximately 93% found once. The J segment lost 4 bases and the V segment lost 4 bases, leaving 5 bases of the junction unmatched. The CDR3 extends over 15 amino acids. From germline, CDR1 is SQVTM and CDR2 ANQGSEA. V gene TRBV29-1 combines with J gene TRBJ2-3; TRBD2 aligns across 13 bases. The receptor's source is a female donor in good health, enrolled as a control in a pregnancy study. Material: peripheral blood, obtained in the second trimester of pregnancy. CDR3 amino acids: CSVGTSGSGSDTQYF. The CDR3 DNA reads as TGCAGCGTTGGGACTAGCGGGAGCGGGTCAGATACGCAGTATTTT.